The 13 T cell receptor beta chains presented below share a single source sample, sequenced in a study of blood T cell repertoires in COVID-19. The protocol was immunoSEQ multiplex PCR, while the TCRdb copy is restricted to in-frame clones and leaves out a portion. The sample yields about 120,000 clones, about 80% seen once. Material: peripheral blood. Source of these receptors: a man between 60 and 75 years old with active or convalescent COVID-19.

The CDR3 region has the DNA TGTGCCAGCAAGGGGAAACTTGGCACTGAAGCTTTCTTT. It yields the protein CASKGKLGTEAFF. This chain uses TRBV18 with TRBJ1-1; D is perhaps TRBD1 (5 bases). Trimming took 8 bases from V and 4 from J, leaving 14 bases between them. The germline V gene has CDR1 KGHSH and CDR2 LQKENI. The CDR3 length is 13 residues.

The V gene is TRBV5-1, the J gene TRBJ2-1, with TRBD2 identical over 13 bases. V shed 0 bases and J 9 bases; nucleotides not matched to a gene: 3. The germline gives CDR1 SGHRS, CDR2 YFSETQ. The CDR3 spans 15 residues. The DNA for the CDR3 is TGCGCCAGCAGCTTGGGACTAGCGGGAGGAGGTGAGCAGTTCTTC. Its translation is CASSLGLAGGGEQFF.

The V gene is TRBV6-5, the J gene TRBJ2-1; maybe TRBD2 (6 bases). The CDR3 contains 15 residues. Germline assignment: CDR1 MNHEY and CDR2 SVGAGI. V gave up 6 bases and J gave up 8 bases, with 20 bases separating them. CDR3 protein: CASSPGVPSTYEQFF. CDR3 sequence (DNA): TGTGCCAGCAGCCCGGGAGTGCCCTCTACCTATGAGCAGTTCTTC.

This clone appeared a few times. The chain is built from TRBV7-9 and TRBJ2-7; 7 nucleotides line up with TRBD1. CDR1 SEHNR and CDR2 FQNEAQ come from the germline V gene (reference sequence). V trimming: 10 bases; J trimming: 0 bases; junction bases outside the gene matches: 6. The CDR3 spans 13 residues. CDR3 DNA: TGTGCCACCCTCAGGGACAGCTCCTACGAGCAGTACTTC. This encodes CATLRDSSYEQYF.

CDR3 bases: TGCGCCAGCAGCCAAGATGAAAGGGCGGGGGACAGCACAGATACGCAGTATTTT. Translation: CASSQDERAGDSTDTQYF. The V gene is TRBV4-1, the J gene TRBJ2-3; 7 bases align to TRBD2. The CDR3 totals 18 residues. Looked up from germline, CDR1 is MGHRA and CDR2 is YSYEKL. V trimming: 0 bases; J trimming: 0 bases; junction bases outside the gene matches: 9.

The gene calls are TRBV7-2 and TRBJ1-2; TRBD1 agrees at 10 bases. The V and J ends lost 1 base and 13 bases, in that order; junction bases with no gene match: 6. CDR3 length equals 13 residues. The germline gives CDR1 SGHTA, CDR2 FQGNSA. The CDR3 DNA is TGTGCCAGCAGCTTAGGGCCCCGGGACAGGGGCACCTTC. Translating it yields CASSLGPRDRGTF.

The chain recombines TRBV19 with TRBJ2-7; 7 bases are shared with TRBD1. Germline values: CDR1 LNHDA, CDR2 SQIVND (reference sequence). J was trimmed by 3 bases and V by 0 bases; bases with no gene match: 2. The CDR3 loop spans 14 amino acids. The CDR3 nucleotides are TGTGCCAGTAGTATAGAGGGACAGTACTACGAGCAGTACTTC. This gives the protein CASSIEGQYYEQYF.

This chain uses TRBV5-1 with TRBJ2-7, with D tentatively TRBD1 (6 bases). CDR1 is SGHRS, CDR2 YFSETQ, per germline. There are 13 residues in the CDR3. The germline V and J ends were trimmed by 4 bases and 3 bases, with 11 bases remaining between them. The CDR3 region has the DNA TGCGCCAGCAGCGTGGACAGAGACTACGAGCAGTACTTC. This encodes CASSVDRDYEQYF.

The CDR3 nucleotides read TGTGCCACCAGCAGTCAGGGTGGCACCGGGGAGCTGTTTTTT. The encoded protein is CATSSQGGTGELFF. This sequence joins TRBV15 and TRBJ2-2; a possible D gene is TRBD1 (5 bases). Germline V gene lookup returns CDR1 LNHNV and CDR2 YYDKDF (reference sequence). The CDR3 contains 14 residues. V dropped 3 bases and J dropped 4 bases, with 9 bases sitting between them.

Only one count was recorded for this clone. This chain links TRBV7-9 with TRBJ1-6; possible D gene TRBD1, 5 bases. The germline CDR1 and CDR2 sequences are SEHNR and FQNEAQ (reference sequence). V was cut by 3 bases and J by 10 bases, with 13 bases left in between. The CDR3 is 14 amino acids. The CDR3 DNA reads TGTGCCAGCAGCTTGGCAGGGATAGGGTCACCCCTCCACTTT. Translating it yields CASSLAGIGSPLHF.

This chain's CDR3 is CASSSGHSFGEQYF. DNA for the CDR3: TGCGCCAGCAGTTCCGGACATTCGTTTGGGGAGCAGTACTTC. The rearrangement links TRBV5-1 to TRBJ2-7; a weak D match, TRBD1 (5 bases). Germline V gene lookup returns CDR1 SGHRS and CDR2 YFSETQ. With 5 bases removed from V and 7 bases from J, the gap between germline ends came to 19 bases. The CDR3 has 14 residues.

The V and J genes are TRBV7-2 and TRBJ1-2; D ambiguous. The V end was cut by 1 base, the J end by 2 bases, with 20 bases between. This CDR3 contains 18 residues. Germline V gives CDR1 SGHTA, CDR2 FQGNSA. The CDR3 sequence is CASSLVGSGLTNNYGYTF. Here the CDR3 DNA reads TGTGCCAGCAGCTTAGTAGGATCGGGTCTAACAAACAACTATGGCTACACCTTC. The variable domain in full, with the rest retrieved from reference TRBV7-2 and TRBJ1-2, is GAGVSQSPSNKVTEKGKDVELRCDPISGHTALYWYRQSLGQGLEFLIYFQGNSAPDKSGLPSDRFSAERTGGSVSTLTIQRTQQEDSAVYLCASSLVGSGLTNNYGYTFGSGTRLTVV.

The chain carries TRBV2 and TRBJ2-5; 7 nucleotides align to TRBD2. Losses at the gene ends were 3 bases for V and 4 bases for J; bases not matched to a gene: 5. Per germline, CDR1 SNHLY and CDR2 FYNNEI. This CDR3 has 14 amino acids. The chain's CDR3 is CASSEGGVGETQYF. CDR3 in DNA: TGTGCCAGCAGTGAGGGGGGGGTCGGAGAGACCCAGTACTTC.